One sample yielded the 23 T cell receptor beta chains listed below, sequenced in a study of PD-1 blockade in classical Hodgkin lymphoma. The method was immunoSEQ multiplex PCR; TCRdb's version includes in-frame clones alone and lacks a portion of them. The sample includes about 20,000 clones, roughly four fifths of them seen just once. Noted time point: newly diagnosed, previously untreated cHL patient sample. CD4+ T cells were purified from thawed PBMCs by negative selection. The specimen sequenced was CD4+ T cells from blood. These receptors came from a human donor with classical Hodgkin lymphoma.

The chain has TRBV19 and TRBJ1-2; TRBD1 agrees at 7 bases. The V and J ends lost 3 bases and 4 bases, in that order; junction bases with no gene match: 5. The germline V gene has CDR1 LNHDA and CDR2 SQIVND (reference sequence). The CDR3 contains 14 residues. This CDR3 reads CASSMRGPGYGYTF. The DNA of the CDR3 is TGTGCCAGTAGTATGAGGGGGCCGGGCTATGGCTACACCTTC.

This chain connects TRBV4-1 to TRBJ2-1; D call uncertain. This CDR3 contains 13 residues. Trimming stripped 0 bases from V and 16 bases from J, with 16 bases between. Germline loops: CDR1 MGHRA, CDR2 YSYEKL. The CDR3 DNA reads TGCGCCAGCAGCCAAGAATTTGGGCTAGTTTCCTTCTTC. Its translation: CASSQEFGLVSFF.

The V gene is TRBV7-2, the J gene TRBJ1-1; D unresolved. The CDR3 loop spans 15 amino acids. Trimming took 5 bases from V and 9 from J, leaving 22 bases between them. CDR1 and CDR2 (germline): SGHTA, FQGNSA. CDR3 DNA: TGTGCCAGCAGCCCTCTGAAATCCCCCAAAGGAAAAGCTTTCTTT. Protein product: CASSPLKSPKGKAFF.

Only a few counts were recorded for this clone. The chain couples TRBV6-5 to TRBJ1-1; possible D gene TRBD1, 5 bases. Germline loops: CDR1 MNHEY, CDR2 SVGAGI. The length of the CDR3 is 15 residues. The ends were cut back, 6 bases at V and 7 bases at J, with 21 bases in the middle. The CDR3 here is CASSPAPRGMVEAFF. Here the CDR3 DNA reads TGTGCCAGCAGCCCCGCCCCGCGGGGGATGGTTGAAGCTTTCTTT.

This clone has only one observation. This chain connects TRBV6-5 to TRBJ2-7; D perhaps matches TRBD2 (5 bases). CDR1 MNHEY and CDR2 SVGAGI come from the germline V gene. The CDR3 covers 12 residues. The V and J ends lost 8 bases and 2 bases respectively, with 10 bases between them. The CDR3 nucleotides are TGTGCCAGCCCGGAGGCAGCCTACGAGCAGTACTTC. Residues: CASPEAAYEQYF.

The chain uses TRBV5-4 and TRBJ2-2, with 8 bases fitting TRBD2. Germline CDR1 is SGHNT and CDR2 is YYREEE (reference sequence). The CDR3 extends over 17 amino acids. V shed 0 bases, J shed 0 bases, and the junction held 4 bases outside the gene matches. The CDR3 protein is CASSLDLAGANTGELFF. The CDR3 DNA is TGTGCCAGCAGCTTGGATCTAGCGGGCGCGAACACCGGGGAGCTGTTTTTT.

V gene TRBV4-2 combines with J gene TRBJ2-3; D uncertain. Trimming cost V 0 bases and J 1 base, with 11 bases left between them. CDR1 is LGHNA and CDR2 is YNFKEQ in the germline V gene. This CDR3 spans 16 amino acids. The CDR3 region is CASSQDGTQGTDTQYF. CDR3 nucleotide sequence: TGTGCCAGCAGCCAAGATGGTACCCAGGGCACAGATACGCAGTATTTT.

This CDR3 is CASSPNGHSGNTIYF. In DNA, the CDR3 is TGTGCCAGCTCCCCCAACGGCCACTCTGGAAACACCATATATTTT. The genes are TRBV6-1 and TRBJ1-3; D gene unclear. CDR1 and CDR2 from the germline V gene are MNHNS and SASEGT. This CDR3 has 15 residues. V lost 8 bases, J lost 0 bases, and 14 bases lay in between.

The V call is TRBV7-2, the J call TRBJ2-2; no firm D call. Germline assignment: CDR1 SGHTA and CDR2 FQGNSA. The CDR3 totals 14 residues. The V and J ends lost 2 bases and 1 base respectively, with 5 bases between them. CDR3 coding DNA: TGTGCCAGCAGCTTAAACAGGAACACCGGGGAGCTGTTTTTT. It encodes CASSLNRNTGELFF.

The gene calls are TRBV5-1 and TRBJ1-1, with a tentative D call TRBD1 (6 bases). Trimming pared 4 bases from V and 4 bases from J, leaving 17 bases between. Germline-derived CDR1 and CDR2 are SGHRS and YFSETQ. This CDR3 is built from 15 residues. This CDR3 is CASSLQGWGRTEAFF. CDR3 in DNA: TGCGCCAGCAGCCTCCAGGGTTGGGGGCGCACTGAAGCTTTCTTT.

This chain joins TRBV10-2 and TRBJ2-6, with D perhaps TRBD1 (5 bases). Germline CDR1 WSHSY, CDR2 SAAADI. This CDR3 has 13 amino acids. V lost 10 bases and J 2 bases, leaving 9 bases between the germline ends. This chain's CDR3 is CAIRVPGANVLTF. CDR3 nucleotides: TGCGCCATCAGGGTCCCTGGGGCCAACGTCCTGACTTTC.

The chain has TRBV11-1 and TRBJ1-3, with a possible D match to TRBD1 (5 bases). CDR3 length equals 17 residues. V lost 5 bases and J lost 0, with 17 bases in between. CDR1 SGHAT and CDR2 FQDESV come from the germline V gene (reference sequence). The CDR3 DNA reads TGTGCCAGCAGCAGGGACCCACCGTCGTCCTCTGGAAACACCATATATTTT. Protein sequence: CASSRDPPSSSGNTIYF.

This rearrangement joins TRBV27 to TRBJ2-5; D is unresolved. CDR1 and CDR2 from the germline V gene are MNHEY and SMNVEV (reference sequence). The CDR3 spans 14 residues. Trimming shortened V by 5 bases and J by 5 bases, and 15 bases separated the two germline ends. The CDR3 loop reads CASSGIPRTETQYF. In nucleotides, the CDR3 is TGTGCCAGCAGTGGTATACCCAGAACGGAGACCCAGTACTTC.

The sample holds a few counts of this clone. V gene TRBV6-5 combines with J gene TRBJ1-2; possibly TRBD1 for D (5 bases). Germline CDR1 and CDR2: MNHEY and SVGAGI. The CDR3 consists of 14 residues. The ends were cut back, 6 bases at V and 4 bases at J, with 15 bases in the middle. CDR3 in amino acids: CASRLGTKGYGYTF. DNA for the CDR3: TGTGCCAGCAGACTGGGGACTAAAGGCTATGGCTACACCTTC.

Written as DNA, the CDR3 is TGTGCCAGCAGTTTTTGGTTGATTGGTGGGTCGTCGAATGAGCAGTTCTTC. Translated, it gives CASSFWLIGGSSNEQFF. V gene TRBV27 combines with J gene TRBJ2-1; D gene uncertain. In germline, CDR1 is MNHEY, CDR2 SMNVEV (reference sequence). The V end lost 3 bases, the J end lost 7 bases, and 22 bases lay between the germline ends. The CDR3 totals 17 residues.

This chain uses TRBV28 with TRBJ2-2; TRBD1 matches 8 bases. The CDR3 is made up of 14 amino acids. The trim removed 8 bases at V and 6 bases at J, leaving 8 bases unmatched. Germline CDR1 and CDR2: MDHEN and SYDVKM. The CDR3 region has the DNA TGTGCCAGCCGTCGGACAGGGTCTTCCGGGGAGCTGTTTTTT. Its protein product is CASRRTGSSGELFF.

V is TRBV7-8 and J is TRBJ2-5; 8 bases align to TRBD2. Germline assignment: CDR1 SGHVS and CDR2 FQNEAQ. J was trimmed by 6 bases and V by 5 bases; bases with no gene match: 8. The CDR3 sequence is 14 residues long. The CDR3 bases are TGTGCCAGCAGCCCCGTGCGGGAGGCCAAGACCCAGTACTTC. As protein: CASSPVREAKTQYF. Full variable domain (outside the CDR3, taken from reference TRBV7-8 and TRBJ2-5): GAGVSQSPRYKVAKRGQDVALRCDPISGHVSLFWYQQALGQGPEFLTYFQNEAQLDKSGLPSDRFFAERPEGSVSTLKIQRTQQEDSAVYLCASSPVREAKTQYFGPGTRLLVL.

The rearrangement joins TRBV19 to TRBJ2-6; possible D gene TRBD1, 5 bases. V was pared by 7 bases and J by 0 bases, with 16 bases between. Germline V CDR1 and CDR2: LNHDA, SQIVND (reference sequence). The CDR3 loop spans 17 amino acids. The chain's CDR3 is CASTLGAGNSGANVLTF. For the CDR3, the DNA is TGTGCCAGTACCCTAGGAGCAGGGAACTCTGGGGCCAACGTCCTGACTTTC.

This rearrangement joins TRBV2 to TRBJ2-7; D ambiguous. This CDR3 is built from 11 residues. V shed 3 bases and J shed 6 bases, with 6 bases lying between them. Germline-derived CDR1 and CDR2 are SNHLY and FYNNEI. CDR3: CASSDPGEQYF. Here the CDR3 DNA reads TGTGCCAGCAGTGACCCGGGCGAGCAGTACTTC.

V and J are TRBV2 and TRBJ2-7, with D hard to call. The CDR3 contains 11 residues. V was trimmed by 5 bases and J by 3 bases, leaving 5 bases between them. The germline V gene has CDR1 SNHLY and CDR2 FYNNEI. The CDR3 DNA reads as TGTGCCAGCAGTTGGATCTACGAGCAGTACTTC. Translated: CASSWIYEQYF.

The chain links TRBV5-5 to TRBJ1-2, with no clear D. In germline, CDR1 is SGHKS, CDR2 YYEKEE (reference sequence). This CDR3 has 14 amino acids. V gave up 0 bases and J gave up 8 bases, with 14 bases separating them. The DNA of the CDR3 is TGTGCCAGCAGCTTGGCGCAGGAACGGTACGGCTACACCTTC. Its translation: CASSLAQERYGYTF.

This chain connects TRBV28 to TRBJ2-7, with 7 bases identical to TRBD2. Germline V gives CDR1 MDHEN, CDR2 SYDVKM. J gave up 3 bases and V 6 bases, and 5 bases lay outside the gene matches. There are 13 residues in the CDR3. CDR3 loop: CASRTGTIYEQYF. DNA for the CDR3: TGTGCCAGCAGAACCGGGACTATCTACGAGCAGTACTTC. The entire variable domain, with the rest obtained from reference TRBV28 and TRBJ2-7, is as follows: DVKVTQSSRYLVKRTGEKVFLECVQDMDHENMFWYRQDPGLGLRLIYFSYDVKMKEKGDIPEGYSVSREKKERFSLILESASTNQTSMYLCASRTGTIYEQYFGPGTRLTVT.

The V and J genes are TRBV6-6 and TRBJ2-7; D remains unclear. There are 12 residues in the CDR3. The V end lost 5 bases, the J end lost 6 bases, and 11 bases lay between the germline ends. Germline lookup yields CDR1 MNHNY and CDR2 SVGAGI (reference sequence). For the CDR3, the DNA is TGTGCCAGCAGTCTCCAAGGTTCCGAGCAGTACTTC. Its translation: CASSLQGSEQYF.